Listed below are T cell receptor beta chains from one sample, sequenced in a study of graft-versus-host responses after intestinal transplantation. These receptors have no identified antigens. Produced via immunoSEQ multiplex PCR; TCRdb's table is partial and in-frame only. The repertoire holds around 99,000 clones, roughly 87% seen once, with less than 0.85% in the top ten. The sample here was unstimulated CD4+ T cells sorted from spleen or lymph node cells, taken before transplant. All receptors derive from a human donor who was the organ donor for an intestinal transplant. CDR3s leave out the opening cysteine and the closing phenylalanine or tryptophan. Fields, in order: V gene, clone size, J gene, CDR3 protein. Some rows mark clone size as missing; the rest say once, few, many or name a class of expanded clone.

TRBV6-1,NA,TRBJ1-4,ASNRQGGGEKLF
TRBV7-8,NA,TRBJ1-1,ASSLALPSNTEAF
TRBV28,NA,TRBJ2-4,ASSSGVAAKNIQY
TRBV7-9,NA,TRBJ2-5,ASSPEVTRETQY
TRBV27,NA,TRBJ1-1,ASRYDRLDRAF
TRBV6-1,NA,TRBJ2-3,ASSEAGGPTDTQY
TRBV19,few,TRBJ2-3,ASSPPDRGDTQY
TRBV7-2,few,TRBJ1-6,ASSFNSPLH
TRBV27,NA,TRBJ1-1,ASRYTPTTTEAF
TRBV7-2,NA,TRBJ1-2,ASSRGGGSYGYT